Listed below are T cell receptor beta chains from one sample, sequenced in a study of CD8 T cells in ankylosing spondylitis. TCRdb recomputed calls from the 5' RACE reads with MiXCR, one row per CDR3 protein. The table includes over 450,000 distinct CDR3 sequences, 12% detected once. Sequences were obtained from blood, either unsorted or a sorted T cell fraction (not recorded which). Receptors were obtained from a male donor with ankylosing spondylitis. Both conserved end residues are part of each CDR3. A D gene is named only where the DNA matches it firmly. Clone size is stated in some rows and not others, as once, few, many or a class when expanded.

CASSKDENYEQYF	TGTGCCAGCAGCAAGGACGAAAACTACGAGCAGTACTTC	TRBJ2-7	few	.	TRBV5-4
CASSSRRAGTQYF	TGTGCCAGCAGTTCTAGGAGGGCCGGGACCCAGTACTTC	TRBJ2-5	many	.	TRBV13
CASSQFSGRSDTQYF	TGCGCCAGCAGTCAGTTTAGCGGGAGGAGTGATACGCAGTATTTT	TRBJ2-3	few	TRBD2	TRBV5-1
CASIRGQGTSPLHF	TGCGCCAGCATTAGGGGACAGGGAACTTCACCCCTCCACTTT	TRBJ1-6	.	TRBD1	TRBV10-2
CASSAGFSNEKLFF	TGTGCCAGCAGCGCAGGGTTTTCTAATGAAAAACTGTTTTTT	TRBJ1-4	few	.	TRBV5-5
CASSASRPGTSPLHF	TGTGCCAGCAGCGCCTCACGCCCCGGGACTTCACCCCTCCACTTT	TRBJ1-6	few	.	TRBV11-1
CASSLAAGVETQYF	TGTGCCAGCAGTTTAGCGGCTGGGGTCGAGACCCAGTACTTC	TRBJ2-5	many	.	TRBV12-3/TRBV12-4
CASSQRLQETQYF	TGTGCCAGCAGTCAACGGCTCCAAGAGACCCAGTACTTC	TRBJ2-5	many	.	TRBV12-3/TRBV12-4
CASSKKTGRNTGELFF	TGTGCCAGCAGCAAAAAAACGGGACGGAATACCGGGGAGCTGTTTTTT	TRBJ2-2	many	.	TRBV12-3/TRBV12-4
CSASKLYTEAFF	TGCAGTGCTAGTAAACTGTACACTGAAGCTTTCTTT	TRBJ1-1	many	.	TRBV20-1
CASSQGTVYAGTF	TGTGCCAGCAGCCAGGGGACCGTTTATGCGGGAACCTTC	TRBJ1-2	few	.	TRBV12-3/TRBV12-4
CASSLNAGANEQFF	TGCGCCAGCAGCTTGAACGCGGGGGCTAATGAGCAGTTCTTC	TRBJ2-1	many	.	TRBV5-1
CASSPSGQGFTEAFF	TGCGCCAGCAGCCCCTCCGGACAGGGGTTCACTGAAGCTTTCTTT	TRBJ1-1	few	TRBD1	TRBV5-1
CASSLRGLGGTDTQYF	TGTGCCAGCAGCTTAAGGGGACTCGGGGGTACAGATACGCAGTATTTT	TRBJ2-3	few	.	TRBV7-8
CASSVDEGTQYF	TGTGCCAGCAGCGTAGACGAAGGTACGCAGTATTTT	TRBJ2-3	few	.	TRBV9
CASSLEGGNSPLHF	TGCGCCAGCAGCTTGGAGGGGGGGAATTCACCCCTCCACTTT	TRBJ1-6	few	.	TRBV5-1
CASSLELMSSGNTIYF	TGCGCCAGCAGCTTGGAACTTATGAGCTCTGGAAACACCATATATTTT	TRBJ1-3	few	.	TRBV5-1
CASSLKRGPHNEQFF	TGTGCCAGCAGCTTGAAGCGGGGACCTCACAATGAGCAGTTCTTC	TRBJ2-1	.	TRBD2	TRBV5-6
CASSLGGSVEQYF	TGTGCCAGCAGCTTAGGGGGGTCGGTGGAGCAGTACTTC	TRBJ2-7	.	.	TRBV7-9
CAWSSGVTEAFF	TGTGCCTGGAGCTCAGGGGTTACTGAAGCTTTCTTT	TRBJ1-1	.	.	TRBV30
CASSLGASNQPQHF	TGTGCCAGCAGTTTAGGAGCTAGCAATCAGCCCCAGCATTTT	TRBJ1-5	many	.	TRBV12-3/TRBV12-4
CSVEFANYGYTF	TGCAGCGTTGAGTTCGCTAACTATGGCTACACCTTC	TRBJ1-2	.	.	TRBV29-1
CASSFPLDREAAGLTDTQYF	TGTGCCAGCAGTTTCCCCCTGGACAGGGAGGCAGCGGGGCTCACAGATACGCAGTATTTT	TRBJ2-3	.	.	TRBV12-3/TRBV12-4
CASSLFILGTDTQYF	TGCGCCAGCAGCTTATTCATCCTCGGCACAGATACGCAGTATTTT	TRBJ2-3	few	.	TRBV5-1
CASSFGVWLGTQYF	TGTGCCAGCAGTTTTGGGGTGTGGCTAGGGACCCAGTACTTC	TRBJ2-5	.	.	TRBV12-3/TRBV12-4
CAIRGSDTQYF	TGTGCCATCCGCGGGAGTGATACGCAGTATTTT	TRBJ2-3	few	TRBD2	TRBV10-3
CATSDSTENTEAFF	TGTGCCACCAGTGATTCTACAGAGAACACTGAAGCTTTCTTT	TRBJ1-1	.	.	TRBV24-1
CASSGGDREAFF	TGTGCCAGCAGTGGGGGGGACAGGGAAGCTTTCTTT	TRBJ1-1	.	TRBD1	TRBV6-6
CASSSGTAGEQFF	TGTGCCAGCAGCTCGGGGACCGCCGGCGAGCAGTTCTTC	TRBJ2-1	.	.	TRBV7-2
CASSGTGVNTEAFF	TGTGCCAGCAGTGGGACAGGGGTGAACACTGAAGCTTTCTTT	TRBJ1-1	.	TRBD1	TRBV12-3/TRBV12-4
CASSLLTGGSSGANVLTF	TGCGCCAGCAGCCTACTGACAGGGGGCAGCTCTGGGGCCAACGTCCTGACTTTC	TRBJ2-6	.	TRBD1	TRBV4-1
CASSVRAVTF	TGTGCCAGCAGTGTCAGGGCCGTCACCTTC	TRBJ1-2	.	.	TRBV2
CASSHRRLYEQYF	TGTGCCAGCAGCCACAGGCGGCTCTACGAGCAGTACTTC	TRBJ2-7	few	.	TRBV14
CASSPRATGGSPLHF	TGTGCCAGCAGCCCCAGGGCGACAGGGGGTTCACCCCTCCACTTT	TRBJ1-6	many	TRBD1	TRBV12-3/TRBV12-4
CASSFTRQGDTQYF	TGCGCCAGCAGCTTCACCCGCCAGGGAGATACGCAGTATTTT	TRBJ2-3	.	.	TRBV5-1
CSAIPYPVSKEQFF	TGCAGTGCCATTCCCTACCCGGTGTCTAAGGAGCAGTTCTTC	TRBJ2-1	.	.	TRBV20-1
CASSSQGLAGDEQFF	TGCGCCAGCAGCTCCCAGGGACTAGCAGGCGATGAGCAGTTCTTC	TRBJ2-1	many	TRBD2	TRBV5-1